This TCR beta chain was recovered during a study of blood T cell repertoires in COVID-19. In the study overall: Material from acute and convalescent COVID-19 was sourced from the United States, Italy and Spain. From T cells, B-cell-depleted T cells, or PBMCs came the material, which was cDNA or gDNA.

CDR3 length: 14 amino acids. Germline loops: CDR1 SGHTA, CDR2 FQGTGA. The V and J ends lost 6 bases and 3 bases respectively, with 11 bases between them. Source study methods: The assay estimated nucleated cells by amplifying reference gene primers. Sequencing was performed with immunoSEQ multiplex PCR; in TCRdb, only in-frame clones are kept and a portion is missing. Clone size and the V and J calls come from that table; the DNA yielded D and trimming. The sample contains approximately 260,000 clones, around 90% of which appear only once. The sequencing sample was made of PBMCs or T cells enriched from blood (not recorded which). This rearrangement joins TRBV7-3 to TRBJ2-2; TRBD2 might be the D (6 bases). This TCR derives from a woman aged 25 to 39 with acute COVID-19. CDR3 sequence reads: CASSSGGDTGELFF. CDR3 nucleotide sequence: TGTGCCAGCAGTTCAGGAGGGGACACCGGGGAGCTGTTTTTT.